This TCR beta chain was retrieved from a study of identical twins. Study-wide results and caveats: The more abundant beta clonotypes in cord blood had fewer insertions, and memory repertoires did not show this. There was more out-of-frame TCR alpha sharing in monozygotic twins than models estimated. Shared out-of-frame alpha sequences (those common to twins) showed excess low generation probability.

Using its own MiXCR run on the 5' RACE reads, TCRdb lists one record per CDR3 protein. The sample consists of some 1,600,000 distinct CDR3 sequences, under 35% of them appearing once. CDR3 length: 20 residues. Everyone who donated was a healthy Caucasian. About this clonotype: Its antigen is not known.

Sequencing used cord blood. The V and J genes are TRBV21-1 and TRBJ2-4; TRBD2 is the table's D call, not checked against the DNA. TRBV21-1 is labeled a pseudogene. The sequence derives from a newborn girl in good health. The CDR3 region is CASSKVRPERGAPAKNIQYF. The CDR3 DNA is TGTGCCAGCAGCAAAGTGCGCCCAGAGCGGGGGGCCCCAGCCAAAAACATTCAGTACTTC.